Given below is one T cell receptor (beta chain) in context. Its specificity is not known. Trimming stripped 4 bases from V and 3 bases from J, with 14 bases between. The germline V gene has CDR1 SGHNT and CDR2 YYREEE (reference sequence). This CDR3 region has 16 residues. These data come from a study of beta chain features in type 1 diabetes. Notes on the study in general: PCR may have favored shorter templates equally in patients and controls. Type 1 diabetes patients showed fewer insertions and more deletions at VDJ junctions. Across all four CD4+ subsets, people with type 1 diabetes showed modestly shorter TCRB CDR3s.

cDNA synthesis used the whole RNA isolate, giving expressed TCRB sequences. Profiled with immunoSEQ multiplex PCR; TCRdb holds only in-frame clones, not every one. The table records some 300,000 clones, approximately 8% of them present only once. Sequencing input: central memory CD4+ T cells from blood. The sequence came from a young woman in good health. This chain connects TRBV5-4 to TRBJ2-6; D gene ambiguous. The CDR3 DNA is TGTGCCAGCAGCCTTTCCGGAGCCTTTGGGGCCAACGTCCTGACTTTC. As protein: CASSLSGAFGANVLTF. The whole variable domain, filled in from reference TRBV5-4 and TRBJ2-6, reads ETGVTQSPTHLIKTRGQQVTLRCSSQSGHNTVSWYQQALGQGPQFIFQYYREEENGRGNFPPRFSGLQFPNYSSELNVNALELDDSALYLCASSLSGAFGANVLTFGAGSRLTVL.